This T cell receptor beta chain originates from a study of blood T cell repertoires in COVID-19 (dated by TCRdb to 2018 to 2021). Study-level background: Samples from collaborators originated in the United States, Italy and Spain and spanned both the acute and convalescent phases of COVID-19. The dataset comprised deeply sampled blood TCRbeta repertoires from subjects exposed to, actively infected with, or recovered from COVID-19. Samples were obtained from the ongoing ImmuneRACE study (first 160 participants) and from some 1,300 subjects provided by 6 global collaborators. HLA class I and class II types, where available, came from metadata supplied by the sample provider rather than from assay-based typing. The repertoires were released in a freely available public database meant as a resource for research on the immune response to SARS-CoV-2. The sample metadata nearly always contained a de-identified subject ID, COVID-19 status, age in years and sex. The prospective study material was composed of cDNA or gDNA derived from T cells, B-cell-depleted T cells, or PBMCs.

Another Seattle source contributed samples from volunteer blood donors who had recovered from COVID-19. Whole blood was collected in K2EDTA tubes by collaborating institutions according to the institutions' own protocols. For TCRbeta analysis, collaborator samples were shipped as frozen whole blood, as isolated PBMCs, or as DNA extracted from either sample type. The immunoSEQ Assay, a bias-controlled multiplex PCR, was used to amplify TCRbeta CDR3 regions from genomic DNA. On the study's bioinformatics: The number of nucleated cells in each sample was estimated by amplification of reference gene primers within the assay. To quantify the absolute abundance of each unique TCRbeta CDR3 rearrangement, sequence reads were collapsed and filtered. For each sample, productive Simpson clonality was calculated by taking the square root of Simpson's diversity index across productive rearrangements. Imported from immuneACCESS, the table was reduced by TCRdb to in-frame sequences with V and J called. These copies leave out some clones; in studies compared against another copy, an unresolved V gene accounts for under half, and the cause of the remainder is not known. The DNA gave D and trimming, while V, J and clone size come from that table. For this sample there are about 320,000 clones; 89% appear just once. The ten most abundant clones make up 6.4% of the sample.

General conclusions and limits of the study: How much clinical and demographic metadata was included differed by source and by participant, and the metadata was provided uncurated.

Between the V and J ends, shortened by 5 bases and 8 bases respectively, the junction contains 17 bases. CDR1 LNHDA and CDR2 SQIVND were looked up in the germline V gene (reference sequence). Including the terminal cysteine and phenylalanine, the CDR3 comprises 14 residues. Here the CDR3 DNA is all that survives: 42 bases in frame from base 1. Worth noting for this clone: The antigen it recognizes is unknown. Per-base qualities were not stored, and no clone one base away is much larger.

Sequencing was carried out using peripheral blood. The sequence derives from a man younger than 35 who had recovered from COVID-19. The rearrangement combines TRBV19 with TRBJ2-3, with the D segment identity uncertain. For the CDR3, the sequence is CASSPSPVPGTQYF. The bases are TGTGCCAGTAGTCCCTCGCCGGTGCCAGGTACGCAGTATTTT.